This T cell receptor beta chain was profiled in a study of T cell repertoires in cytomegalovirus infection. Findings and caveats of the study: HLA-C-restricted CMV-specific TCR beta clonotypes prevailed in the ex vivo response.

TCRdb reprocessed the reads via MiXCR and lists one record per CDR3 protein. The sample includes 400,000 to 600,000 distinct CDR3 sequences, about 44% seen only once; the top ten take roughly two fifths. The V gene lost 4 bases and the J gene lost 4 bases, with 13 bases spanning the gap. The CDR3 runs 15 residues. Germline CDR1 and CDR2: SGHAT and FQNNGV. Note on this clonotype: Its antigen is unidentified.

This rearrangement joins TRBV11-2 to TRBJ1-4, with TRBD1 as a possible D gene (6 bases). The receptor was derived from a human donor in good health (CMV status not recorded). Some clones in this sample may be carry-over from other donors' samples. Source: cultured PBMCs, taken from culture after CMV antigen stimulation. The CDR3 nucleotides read TGTGCCAGCAGCTCGCGACAGGAGCGTAATGAAAAACTGTTTTTT. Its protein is CASSSRQERNEKLFF.